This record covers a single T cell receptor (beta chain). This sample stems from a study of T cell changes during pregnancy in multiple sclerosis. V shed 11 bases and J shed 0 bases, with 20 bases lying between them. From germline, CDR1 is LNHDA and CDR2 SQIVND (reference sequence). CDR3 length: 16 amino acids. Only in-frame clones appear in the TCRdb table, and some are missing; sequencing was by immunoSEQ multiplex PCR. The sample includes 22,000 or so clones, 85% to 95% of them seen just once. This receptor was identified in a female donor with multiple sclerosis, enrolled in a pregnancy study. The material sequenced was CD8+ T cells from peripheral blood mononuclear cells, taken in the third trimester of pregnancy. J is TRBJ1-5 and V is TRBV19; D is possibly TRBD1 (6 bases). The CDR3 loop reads CADGQKTLYSNQPQHF. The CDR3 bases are TGTGCCGACGGACAGAAAACTCTTTATAGCAATCAGCCCCAGCATTTT.